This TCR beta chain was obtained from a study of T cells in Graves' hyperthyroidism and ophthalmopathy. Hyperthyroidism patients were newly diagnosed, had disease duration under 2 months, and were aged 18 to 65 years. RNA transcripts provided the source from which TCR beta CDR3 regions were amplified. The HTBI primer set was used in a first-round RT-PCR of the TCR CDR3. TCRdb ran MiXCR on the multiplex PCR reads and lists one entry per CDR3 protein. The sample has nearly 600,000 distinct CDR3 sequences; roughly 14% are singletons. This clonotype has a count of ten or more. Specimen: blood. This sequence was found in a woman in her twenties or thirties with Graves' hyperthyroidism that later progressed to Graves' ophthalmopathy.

The CDR3: CASSWSKSNTGELFF. The CDR3 nucleotides are TGTGCCAGCAGCTGGAGCAAATCGAACACCGGGGAGCTGTTTTTT. This chain joins TRBV6-1 and TRBJ2-2; no firm D call. Looked up from germline, CDR1 is MNHNS and CDR2 is SASEGT. CDR3 length: 15 residues. V gave up 6 bases and J gave up 0 bases, with 11 bases separating them.